This entry concerns a single T cell receptor beta chain. The data were taken from a study of blood T cell repertoires in COVID-19. Study background: Some COVID-19 samples were acute and others convalescent; all came from the United States, Italy and Spain. Sample material is recorded as cDNA or gDNA derived from T cells, B-cell-depleted T cells, or PBMCs.

The authors' processing: Estimation of nucleated cell counts relied on the amplification of reference gene primers. Clones were sequenced by immunoSEQ multiplex PCR, and TCRdb holds only the in-frame ones, with some missing. The D gene and trimming were derived from the DNA, and the V and J assignments and clone size from that table. Altogether fewer than 250,000 clones are present, around 80% being singletons, with the ten largest covering around 12%. The V gene's germline CDR1 is MGHDK and CDR2 SYGVNS. With 3 bases clipped from V and 7 bases from J, the junction kept 9 bases outside the gene matches. This CDR3 contains 15 residues.

The sequencing input was peripheral blood. This TCR derives from a woman in her fifties or sixties with acute or convalescent COVID-19. The chain recombines TRBV25-1 with TRBJ2-4; 7 nucleotides line up with TRBD2. In DNA, the CDR3 is TGTGCCAGCAGTGAGGAGCGGGACGGGCGGAACATTCAGTACTTC. Its protein is CASSEERDGRNIQYF.